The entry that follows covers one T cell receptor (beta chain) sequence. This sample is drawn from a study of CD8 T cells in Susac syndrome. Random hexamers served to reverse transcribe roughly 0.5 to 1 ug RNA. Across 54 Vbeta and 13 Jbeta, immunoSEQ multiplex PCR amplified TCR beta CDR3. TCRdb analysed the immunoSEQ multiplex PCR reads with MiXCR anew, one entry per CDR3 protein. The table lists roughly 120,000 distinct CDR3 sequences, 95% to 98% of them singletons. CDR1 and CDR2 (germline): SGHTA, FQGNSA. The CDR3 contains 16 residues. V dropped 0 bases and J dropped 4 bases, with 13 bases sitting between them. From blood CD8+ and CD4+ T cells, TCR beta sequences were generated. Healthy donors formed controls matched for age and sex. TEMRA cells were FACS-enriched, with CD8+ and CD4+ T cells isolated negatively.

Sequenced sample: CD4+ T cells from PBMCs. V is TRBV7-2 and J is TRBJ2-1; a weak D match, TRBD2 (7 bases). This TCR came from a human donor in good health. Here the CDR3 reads CASSLARGAGYNEQFF. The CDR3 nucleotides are TGTGCCAGCAGCTTAGCTCGGGGGGCGGGGTACAATGAGCAGTTCTTC. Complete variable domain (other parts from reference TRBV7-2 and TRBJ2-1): GAGVSQSPSNKVTEKGKDVELRCDPISGHTALYWYRQSLGQGLEFLIYFQGNSAPDKSGLPSDRFSAERTGGSVSTLTIQRTQQEDSAVYLCASSLARGAGYNEQFFGPGTRLTVL.